This paragraph reports one T cell receptor (beta chain). Germline CDR1 MDHEN, CDR2 SYDVKM. V lost 4 bases to trimming and J lost 3 bases, with 10 bases between them. CDR3 length: 14 amino acids. This specimen comes from a study of blood T cell repertoires in COVID-19. For the study at large: The samples span acute and convalescent COVID-19 from the United States, Italy and Spain. T cells, B-cell-depleted T cells, or PBMCs supplied cDNA or gDNA.

Per the authors' pipeline: Scientists estimated how many nucleated cells there were by amplifying reference gene primers. TCRdb's copy holds only in-frame clones and misses some; the assay was immunoSEQ multiplex PCR. That table supplies the V and J calls and clone size; D and trimming were determined from the DNA. The data show 10,000 or so clones, with roughly 82% seen just once and about a fifth held by the top ten. The source material was peripheral blood. The chain links TRBV28 to TRBJ2-1; D is possibly TRBD1 (6 bases). The sequence derives from a human donor in a cohort sampled during active COVID-19. CDR3 sequence reads: CASSWATGYNEQFF. The CDR3 DNA is TGTGCCAGCAGTTGGGCGACAGGCTACAATGAGCAGTTCTTC. Drawing the rest from reference TRBV28 and TRBJ2-1, the complete variable domain is DVKVTQSSRYLVKRTGEKVFLECVQDMDHENMFWYRQDPGLGLRLIYFSYDVKMKEKGDIPEGYSVSREKKERFSLILESASTNQTSMYLCASSWATGYNEQFFGPGTRLTVL.